This paragraph covers one TCR beta chain sequence. TCRdb reprocessed the 5' RACE reads via MiXCR and lists one record per CDR3 protein. Among hundreds of thousands of distinct CDR3 sequences listed, over 9% were seen once. The data originate from a study of identical twins. The same data also went into a second study, on yellow fever vaccine responses in identical twins.

The specimen was PBMCs. The receptor's source is a woman aged 18-35 years in good health.

The CDR3 here is CASSGVHTGELFF. CDR3 nucleotides: TGCGCCAGCAGTGGGGTCCACACCGGGGAGCTGTTTTTT. The chain recombines TRBV10-2 with TRBJ2-2, with D hard to call. The CDR3 length is 13 residues. The V and J ends lost 4 bases and 3 bases respectively, with 6 bases between them. CDR1 is WSHSY, CDR2 SAAADI, per germline.